The text below deals with one T cell receptor (beta chain). The entry originates in a study of blood T cell repertoires in COVID-19. In the study overall: Sample material is recorded as cDNA or gDNA derived from T cells, B-cell-depleted T cells, or PBMCs.

Original data processing: Quantification of nucleated cells was approximated via reference gene primer amplification. Assay used: immunoSEQ multiplex PCR; TCRdb lists only in-frame clones, some missing. V and J calls and clone size are copied from that table; D and trimming were computed from the DNA. There are about 200,000 clones in the sample; approximately 86% occur only once, and around 4% lies in the top ten. Germline loops: CDR1 LNHDA, CDR2 SQIVND (reference sequence). This CDR3 comprises 15 residues. Trimming at V came to 6 bases and at J to 4 bases, leaving 7 bases not matched to a gene. The sequence came from a woman aged 40 to 55 with acute COVID-19. This chain uses TRBV19 with TRBJ2-4, with 9 bases aligning to TRBD2. Sequencing used PBMCs or T cells enriched from blood (not recorded which). CDR3 residues: CASRHETSGKNIQYF. CDR3 DNA: TGTGCCAGTAGGCACGAGACTAGCGGTAAAAACATTCAGTACTTC.